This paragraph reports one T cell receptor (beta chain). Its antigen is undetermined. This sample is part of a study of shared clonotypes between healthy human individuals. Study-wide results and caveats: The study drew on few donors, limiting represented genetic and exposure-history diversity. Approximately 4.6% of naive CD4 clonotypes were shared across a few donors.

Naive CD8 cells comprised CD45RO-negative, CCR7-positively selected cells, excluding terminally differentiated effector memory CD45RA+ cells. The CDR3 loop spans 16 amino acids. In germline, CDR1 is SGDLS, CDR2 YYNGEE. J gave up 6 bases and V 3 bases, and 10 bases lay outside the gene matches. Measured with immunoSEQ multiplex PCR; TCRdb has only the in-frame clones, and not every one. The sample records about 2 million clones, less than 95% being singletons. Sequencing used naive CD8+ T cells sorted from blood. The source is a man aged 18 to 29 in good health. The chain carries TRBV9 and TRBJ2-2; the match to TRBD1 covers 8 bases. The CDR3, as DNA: TGTGCCAGCAGCGCAGACAGCTTACAGGGGGCCGGGGAGCTGTTTTTT. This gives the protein CASSADSLQGAGELFF. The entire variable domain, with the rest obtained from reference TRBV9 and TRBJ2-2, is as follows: DSGVTQTPKHLITATGQRVTLRCSPRSGDLSVYWYQQSLDQGLQFLIQYYNGEERAKGNILERFSAQQFPDLHSELNLSSLELGDSALYFCASSADSLQGAGELFFGEGSRLTVL.